The source of this T cell receptor (beta chain) is a study of blood T cell repertoires in COVID-19. Study background: Samples came from the United States, Italy and Spain, spanning acute and convalescent COVID-19. Sample material is recorded as cDNA or gDNA derived from T cells, B-cell-depleted T cells, or PBMCs.

Original processing methods: Amplification of reference gene primers was used by the study to estimate nucleated cell counts. Only in-frame clones appear in the TCRdb table, and some are missing; sequencing was by immunoSEQ multiplex PCR. That table furnishes V, J and clone size, whereas the DNA furnished D and trimming. The sample lists 130,000 to 150,000 clones; 80% to 85% were seen once. The CDR3 totals 14 residues. Germline V lookup: CDR1 SEHNR, CDR2 FQNEAQ (reference sequence). Trimming stripped 2 bases from V and 8 bases from J, with 13 bases between. The sample taken for sequencing was peripheral blood. The sequence came from a human donor in a cohort sampled during active COVID-19. The chain links TRBV7-9 to TRBJ2-1, with D possibly TRBD2 on 6 matching bases. The CDR3 DNA sequence: TGTGCCAGCAGCTTACTGGGGGGTAGCGATGAGCAGTTCTTC. Residues: CASSLLGGSDEQFF.